These 6 T cell receptor beta chains originate from one sample sequenced in a study of control samples from healthy donors and cancer patients. Profiling relied on immunoSEQ multiplex PCR, and the TCRdb table lists in-frame clones only, not all of them. The sample records around 140,000 clones, about nine tenths being singletons. The specimen was blood. The receptors come from a woman in her 50s in good health.

This chain uses TRBV4-2 with TRBJ1-5; D is unresolved. CDR3 size: 13 residues. Germline CDR1 LGHNA, CDR2 YNFKEQ. Trimming left V 4 bases short and J 0 bases short, with 4 bases between. The CDR3 sequence is CASSLGSNQPQHF. The CDR3 nucleotides are TGTGCCAGCAGCCTGGGTAGCAATCAGCCCCAGCATTTT.

The gene calls are TRBV2 and TRBJ1-5; a possible D gene is TRBD1 (5 bases). CDR1 and CDR2 (germline): SNHLY, FYNNEI. Between the trimmed V and J ends, which lost 3 bases and 0 bases, there was a span of 9 bases. The CDR3 consists of 15 residues. The CDR3 loop is CASSEGQHSNQPQHF. The CDR3 nucleotides are TGTGCCAGCAGTGAGGGGCAGCATAGCAATCAGCCCCAGCATTTT. Combining the CDR3 with reference TRBV2 and TRBJ1-5 gives the whole variable domain EPEVTQTPSHQVTQMGQEVILRCVPISNHLYFYWYRQILGQKVEFLVSFYNNEISEKSEIFDDQFSVERPDGSNFTLKIRSTKLEDSAMYFCASSEGQHSNQPQHFGDGTRLSIL.

The chain is built from TRBV7-6 and TRBJ2-7; 8 positions agree with TRBD2. Per the germline V gene, CDR1 is SGHVS and CDR2 is FNYEAQ. The ends lost 1 base at V and 3 bases at J; junction bases unmatched: 5. CDR3 length: 15 amino acids. Here the CDR3 DNA reads TGTGCCAGCAGCTTAGACGCGGGGGGCGGCTACGAGCAGTACTTC. Translating gives CASSLDAGGGYEQYF. The full variable domain, with the rest looked up from reference TRBV7-6 and TRBJ2-7, is GAGVSQSPRYKVTKRGQDVALRCDPISGHVSLYWYRQALGQGPEFLTYFNYEAQQDKSGLPNDRFSAERPEGSISTLTIQRTEQRDSAMYRCASSLDAGGGYEQYFGPGTRLTVT.

The V gene is TRBV6-1, the J gene TRBJ2-7; no clear D. Germline V gene lookup returns CDR1 MNHNS and CDR2 SASEGT. This CDR3 comprises 13 residues. Trimming took 3 bases from V and 1 from J, leaving 7 bases between them. The CDR3 loop reads CASSEQQSYEQYF. The CDR3 DNA sequence: TGTGCCAGCAGTGAGCAGCAGTCCTACGAGCAGTACTTC.

The rearrangement links TRBV6-6 to TRBJ1-3; D is uncertain. From germline, CDR1 is MNHNY and CDR2 SVGAGI (reference sequence). The CDR3 has 15 amino acids. The V end was cut by 3 bases, the J end by 4 bases, with 13 bases between. This CDR3 is CASSYTAGPGNTIYF. In DNA, the CDR3 is TGTGCCAGCAGTTATACAGCGGGCCCAGGAAACACCATATATTTT.

As for this clone: The limits of the CDR3 on the DNA are not certain, so only TCRdb's listed CDR3 is given. This chain links TRBV21-1 with TRBJ2-3; the DNA was not compared with TRBD1, the D call given in the table. TRBV21-1 is designated a pseudogene. The CDR3 has 18 residues if both end residues are counted. The CDR3 protein is CASSKCWAGGALSDTQYF.